The clone carrying this TCR beta chain was found many times. The antigen is not known. The sample is drawn from a study of read filtering for tumor transcriptome and immune sequencing. Study-wide results and limits: The CD138-negative fraction was mixed bone marrow immune cells, not pure T cells.

The V and J ends lost 5 bases and 0 bases respectively, with 14 bases between them. Germline lookup yields CDR1 SGHTA and CDR2 FQGNSA. There are 15 residues in the CDR3. From approximately 430 ng of RNA, a library with molecular barcoded alpha/delta and beta/gamma adaptors was made. Using its own MiXCR run on the reads, TCRdb lists one record per CDR3 protein. The sample comprises roughly 130,000 distinct CDR3 sequences, roughly 13% of which are singletons, and around 10% rests with the top ten. V and J are TRBV7-2 and TRBJ2-7; tentatively, D is TRBD2 (5 bases). The TCR was taken from a donor at least 40 years old with multiple myeloma. Specimen: a population of CD138-negative cells sorted from bone marrow. CDR3 region: CASSTSSSDSYEQYF. The CDR3 DNA reads as TGTGCCAGCAGCACCTCCAGTAGCGACTCCTACGAGCAGTACTTC.